This T cell receptor (beta chain) was profiled in a study of blood T cell repertoires in COVID-19. Study-wide background: The study drew acute and convalescent COVID-19 samples from the United States, Italy and Spain. Sample material is recorded as cDNA or gDNA derived from T cells, B-cell-depleted T cells, or PBMCs.

Germline V gene sequence: CDR1 MNHEY, CDR2 SVGAGI. This CDR3 is built from 10 residues. Trimming pared 8 bases from V and 7 bases from J, leaving 8 bases between. In the authors' methods: Reference gene primer amplification yielded estimated nucleated cell counts. Here immunoSEQ multiplex PCR was the method, and the copy in TCRdb shows in-frame clones only, minus some. The DNA was the basis for D and trimming; V, J and clone size are from that table. Among approximately 130,000 clones listed, 75% to 90% were seen once. This receptor was identified in a man between 50 and 59 years old with active COVID-19. Sequencing was performed on peripheral blood. The chain uses TRBV6-5 and TRBJ1-1; weak D call: TRBD1 (5 bases). CDR3 in amino acids: CASGASEAFF. Written as DNA, the CDR3 is TGTGCCAGCGGGGCCAGTGAAGCTTTCTTT.